The entry below gives a single TCR beta chain sequence along with its context. Total RNA extracted from each sample amounted to at least 5.5 micrograms. J gave up 0 bases and V 4 bases, and 11 bases lay outside the gene matches. CDR1 and CDR2 (germline): SGDLS, YYNGEE. The CDR3 spans 17 residues. The sample is drawn from a study of blood T cells in healthy people across ages. The second PCR ran about 6 to 12 cycles with a sample-barcoded 5' primer and J-beta primers. Using its own MiXCR run on the 5' RACE reads, TCRdb lists one record per CDR3 protein. The top ten clones hold about an eighth of a sample with some 1.1 million distinct CDR3 sequences, 35% to 40% of them seen once.

The sequencing sample was made of blood. The chain carries TRBV9 and TRBJ2-3, with 7 bases that match TRBD2. The sequence was collected from a man between 18 and 29 years old in good health. CDR3: CASSLSGAYSSTDTQYF. CDR3 nucleotides: TGTGCCAGCAGCCTGAGCGGGGCCTATTCTAGCACAGATACGCAGTATTTT.